The 12 T cell receptor beta chains presented below share a single source sample, sequenced in a study of shared clonotypes between healthy human individuals. Method: immunoSEQ multiplex PCR; TCRdb's copy keeps in-frame clones and lacks some. The sample shows 2.5 million or so clones, around 94% of them seen only once. Sequencing input: naive CD4+ T cells sorted from blood. Subset described: CD45RA+ positively selected. The source of these receptors is a man between 18 and 29 years old in good health.

The rearrangement links TRBV30 to TRBJ2-7; D gene unclear. CDR3 length equals 14 residues. The germline CDR1 and CDR2 sequences are GTSNPN and SVGIG (reference sequence). V was clipped by 6 bases and J by 3 bases, with 18 bases between them. CDR3 DNA sequence: TGTGCCTGTAGTCGCGACCCTCAAAGCTACGAGCAGTACTTC. It encodes CACSRDPQSYEQYF. Complete variable domain (other parts from reference TRBV30 and TRBJ2-7): SQTIHQWPATLVQPVGSPLSLECTVEGTSNPNLYWYRQAAGRGLQLLFYSVGIGQISSEVPQNLSASRPQDRQFILSSKKLLLSDSGFYLCACSRDPQSYEQYFGPGTRLTVT.

The chain links TRBV29-1 to TRBJ2-5, with 7 positions matching TRBD1. With V trimmed by 5 bases and J by 2 bases, 5 bases remained unmatched. Per germline, CDR1 SQVTM and CDR2 ANQGSEA. The CDR3 contains 13 residues. CDR3 sequence: CSVRTGPQETQYF. The DNA of the CDR3 is TGCAGCGTTCGGACAGGACCTCAAGAGACCCAGTACTTC.

There are a few counts of this clone. V gene TRBV25-1 combines with J gene TRBJ1-1; D possibly corresponds to TRBD1 (6 bases). Per the germline V gene, CDR1 is MGHDK and CDR2 is SYGVNS. The CDR3 has 11 residues. Trimming took 6 bases from V and 8 from J, leaving 10 bases between them. The CDR3 is CASRSTGEAFF. DNA of the CDR3: TGTGCCAGCAGATCCACAGGGGAAGCTTTCTTT.

The chain joins TRBV5-1 to TRBJ2-1; TRBD2 is a possible D gene (5 bases). The CDR3 consists of 15 residues. CDR1 is SGHRS, CDR2 YFSETQ, per germline. The ends were cut back, 1 base at V and 4 bases at J, with 12 bases in the middle. The CDR3 DNA is TGCGCCAGCAGCTTGAGCCCCCCGGGGTACAATGAGCAGTTCTTC. Its protein product is CASSLSPPGYNEQFF.

The rearrangement links TRBV5-1 to TRBJ2-5, with D hard to call. Deletions cut 0 bases from V and 1 base from J, with 10 bases between. CDR3 length equals 15 residues. Looked up from germline, CDR1 is SGHRS and CDR2 is YFSETQ. As DNA, the CDR3 is TGCGCCAGCAGCTTGGGACCCACTACCCAAGAGACCCAGTACTTC. This sequence encodes CASSLGPTTQETQYF.

The rearrangement uses TRBV5-1 and TRBJ1-6, with 7 bases lining up with TRBD1. The V gene's germline CDR1 is SGHRS and CDR2 YFSETQ. V shed 1 base, J shed 6 bases, and the junction held 7 bases outside the gene matches. The CDR3 has 16 amino acids. The CDR3 DNA reads TGCGCCAGCAGCTTGTTCGGACAGGATCCTAATTCACCCCTCCACTTT. It yields the protein CASSLFGQDPNSPLHF.

CDR3 DNA: TGTGCCAGCAGCTTAGAGGCCGGAAACCAAGAGACCCAGTACTTC. Residues: CASSLEAGNQETQYF. This sequence joins TRBV7-2 and TRBJ2-5; the D is unclear. There are 15 residues in the CDR3. CDR1 SGHTA and CDR2 FQGNSA come from the germline V gene. V shed 1 base and J shed 0 bases, with 9 bases lying between them.

The chain uses TRBV6-5 and TRBJ2-7; the match to TRBD2 covers 10 bases. After removal of 6 bases from V and 7 bases from J, the junction contained 9 bases not matched to a gene. Germline CDR1 MNHEY, CDR2 SVGAGI. The CDR3 has 14 amino acids. DNA for the CDR3: TGTGCCAGCAGCGTAAGCGGGGGGGCCTGGGAGCAGTACTTC. Translated, it gives CASSVSGGAWEQYF.

This clone was seen a single time. This sequence joins TRBV6-1 and TRBJ2-7; 8 positions match TRBD1. CDR1 and CDR2 from the germline V gene are MNHNS and SASEGT. The CDR3 covers 14 residues. V dropped 5 bases and J dropped 5; count of bases not matched to a gene: 8. CDR3 in amino acids: CASSQTPDRDEQYF. The DNA for the CDR3 is TGTGCCAGCAGTCAAACACCGGACAGGGACGAGCAGTACTTC.

V is TRBV18 and J is TRBJ2-7, with 7 bases that match TRBD2. The ends lost 0 bases at V and 7 bases at J; junction bases unmatched: 6. CDR3 length: 14 amino acids. Germline CDR1 is KGHSH and CDR2 is LQKENI. The CDR3 DNA is TGTGCCAGCTCACCACCGACGAGGGGAGGGGAGCAGTACTTC. It codes for CASSPPTRGGEQYF.

The chain links TRBV6-1 to TRBJ2-2, with D unclear. Deletions cut 4 bases from V and 0 bases from J, with 15 bases between. The length of the CDR3 is 17 residues. Germline CDR1 reads MNHNS; CDR2 reads SASEGT. This CDR3 is CASSGVPSFANTGELFF. In DNA, the CDR3 is TGTGCCAGCAGTGGGGTCCCCTCGTTCGCGAACACCGGGGAGCTGTTTTTT.

The V gene is TRBV5-4, the J gene TRBJ1-1, with D possibly matching TRBD1 (5 bases). The germline CDR1 and CDR2 sequences are SGHNT and YYREEE (reference sequence). The CDR3 covers 16 residues. V was trimmed by 4 bases and J by 0 bases, leaving 16 bases between them. In DNA, the CDR3 is TGTGCCAGCAGCCCGGGGGGAGCAACAGTGAACACTGAAGCTTTCTTT. Encoded protein: CASSPGGATVNTEAFF.